This TCR beta chain was captured by sequencing in a study of T cell responses to AZD1222 COVID-19 vaccine. Findings and limits, study-wide: Donors in the cohort were predominantly white British and more often female, and clonal diversity was possibly underestimated. CD4 TCRs linked to vaccination spanned spike, dominating at 160-218 and 743-854.

Produced via immunoSEQ multiplex PCR; TCRdb's table is partial and in-frame only. The top ten hold about 7.8% of the sample, which has some 120,000 clones, about nine tenths seen once. About this clone itself: Antigen specificity is unknown.

This specimen was peripheral blood, taken on day 0 of AZD1222 vaccination. The source of this sequence is an adult in good health.

The CDR3 DNA is TGTGCCAGCTCACCACGGAGGGAGTGGGGCACTGAAGCTTTCTTT. Amino acids: CASSPRREWGTEAFF. This chain uses TRBV18 with TRBJ1-1; D uncertain. Trimming removed 1 base from V and 4 bases from J, with 13 bases in between. Germline loops: CDR1 KGHSH, CDR2 LQKENI. This CDR3 contains 15 residues. Based on the CDR3 plus reference TRBV18 and TRBJ1-1, the full variable domain is NAGVMQNPRHLVRRRGQEARLRCSPMKGHSHVYWYRQLPEEGLKFMVYLQKENIIDESGMPKERFSAEFPKEGPSILRIQQVVRGDSAAYFCASSPRREWGTEAFFGQGTRLTVV.